Presented here are 19 T cell receptor beta chains from one specimen sequenced in a study of blood T cell repertoires in COVID-19. Using immunoSEQ multiplex PCR, the repertoire was profiled, and TCRdb retains in-frame clones only, with some absent. The table records over 120,000 clones, 80% to 85% of them present only once. Sequencing was done on a sample of peripheral blood. The receptors originated from a human donor in a cohort sampled during active COVID-19.

The V call is TRBV19, the J call TRBJ2-3; 8 positions agree with TRBD1. V trimming: 3 bases; J trimming: 5 bases; junction bases outside the gene matches: 10. Germline CDR1 LNHDA, CDR2 SQIVND (reference sequence). This CDR3 is built from 16 residues. CDR3 DNA sequence: TGTGCCAGTAGTATCTGGACAGGGCAGGCACAAGATACGCAGTATTTT. Encoded protein: CASSIWTGQAQDTQYF.

V usage is TRBV28 and J usage is TRBJ1-2; the D gene is possibly TRBD1 (6 bases). Germline values: CDR1 MDHEN, CDR2 SYDVKM. This CDR3 is 12 amino acids long. Trimming left V 7 bases short and J 8 bases short, with 14 bases between. CDR3 nucleotides: TGTGCCAGCACCAGGGGTGAATACGGCTACACCTTC. This sequence encodes CASTRGEYGYTF.

This chain joins TRBV3-1 (or the pseudogene TRBV3-2) and TRBJ1-1; TRBD1 matches 9 bases. V gave up 9 bases and J gave up 0 bases; unmatched junction bases: 8. This CDR3 comprises 15 residues. Looked up from germline, CDR1 is LGHDT and CDR2 is YNNKEL (reference sequence). The CDR3 region has the DNA TGTGCCAGTTTTCCCGGGACAGGGATGAACACTGAAGCTTTCTTT. The encoded protein is CASFPGTGMNTEAFF.

The chain joins TRBV5-6 to TRBJ1-4; D is perhaps TRBD1 (6 bases). The CDR3 sequence is 14 residues long. Germline CDR1 reads SGHDT; CDR2 reads YYEEEE. V lost 0 bases and J lost 4, with 7 bases in between. CDR3 DNA sequence: TGTGCCAGCAGCTTGGCAGGGGATAATGAAAAACTGTTTTTT. It yields the protein CASSLAGDNEKLFF.

V gene TRBV21-1 combines with J gene TRBJ2-7; TRBD2, the D gene given by the table, was not confirmed from the DNA. TRBV21-1 is given as a pseudogene. The CDR3 covers 18 residues. The CDR3, as DNA: TGTGCCAGCAGCATCGGGGCGCGGGACCGGTCCCTGTCCTACGAGCAGTACTTC. Amino acid sequence: CASSIGARDRSLSYEQYF.

The chain recombines TRBV29-1 with TRBJ2-7; possibly TRBD1 for D (5 bases). Germline V gene data show CDR1 as SQVTM and CDR2 as ANQGSEA. CDR3 length equals 11 residues. V shed 4 bases and J shed 3 bases, with 7 bases lying between them. Here the CDR3 reads CSVAQGYEQYF. For the CDR3, the DNA is TGCAGCGTTGCCCAGGGCTACGAGCAGTACTTC.

A few counts support this clone. J is TRBJ2-3 and V is TRBV6-5; possible D gene TRBD2, 7 bases. The germline V gene encodes CDR1 MNHEY and CDR2 SVGAGI. V lost 7 bases and J lost 4, with 15 bases in between. This CDR3 has 14 amino acids. CDR3 sequence: CASTERGGPDTQYF. CDR3 bases: TGTGCCAGCACCGAAAGGGGGGGCCCAGATACGCAGTATTTT.

The chain uses TRBV7-8 and TRBJ2-3; TRBD1 matches at 7 bases. Germline values: CDR1 SGHVS, CDR2 FQNEAQ. This CDR3 comprises 17 residues. Losses at the gene ends were 1 base for V and 3 bases for J; bases not matched to a gene: 10. CDR3 region: CASSLGFDNRGTDTQYF. As DNA, the CDR3 is TGTGCCAGCAGCTTAGGGTTCGACAACAGGGGAACAGATACGCAGTATTTT.

This clone was counted a single time. The rearrangement links TRBV5-1 to TRBJ2-1; TRBD1 matches 8 bases. Germline V gives CDR1 SGHRS, CDR2 YFSETQ. The CDR3 length is 15 residues. V lost 2 bases, J lost 1 base, and 2 bases stayed unmatched. CDR3 residues: CASSLQGGSYNEQFF. Written as DNA, the CDR3 is TGCGCCAGCAGCTTACAGGGGGGTTCCTACAATGAGCAGTTCTTC.

The chain has TRBV9 and TRBJ2-1; 10 positions match TRBD1. The V segment lost 4 bases and the J segment 0 bases; nucleotides outside the gene matches: 13. Germline V gene data show CDR1 as SGDLS and CDR2 as YYNGEE. This CDR3 comprises 19 residues. The DNA of the CDR3 is TGTGCCAGCAGCTCCCGGGACAGGGGTGGTAGCAGCTCCTACAATGAGCAGTTCTTC. It is translated as CASSSRDRGGSSSYNEQFF.

A remark on this clone: This sample includes further DNA sequences coding for the same CDR3. The J gene is TRBJ2-2, the V gene TRBV6-5, with 7 bases that match TRBD1. V lost 5 bases, J lost 0 bases, and 3 bases stayed unmatched. CDR3 length: 15 residues. Germline V CDR1 and CDR2: MNHEY, SVGAGI. The CDR3 sequence is CASSRDRANTGELFF. For the CDR3, the DNA is TGTGCCAGCAGTAGAGACAGGGCGAACACCGGGGAGCTGTTTTTT.

With regard to this clone: The junction and the germline gene differ at one end; a read error may be behind it. The rearrangement joins TRBV20-1 to TRBJ2-7; 11 bases are shared with TRBD2. Germline V gives CDR1 DFQATT, CDR2 SNEGSKA (reference sequence). This CDR3 comprises 11 residues. Here the CDR3 reads CSPGLAAFGGF. The CDR3 bases are TGCAGTCCGGGACTAGCGGCCTTCGGGGGCTTC.

This rearrangement joins TRBV6-2 or TRBV6-3 to TRBJ2-7; 14 bases are shared with TRBD2. Germline V gene lookup returns CDR1 MNHEY and CDR2 SVGEGT. The length of the CDR3 is 17 residues. V shed 0 bases and J 6 bases; nucleotides not matched to a gene: 7. The CDR3 DNA follows: TGTGCCAGCAGTTACTCCGGGACTAGCGGGAGTTTAGGCGAGCAGTACTTC. It yields the protein CASSYSGTSGSLGEQYF.

The chain couples TRBV6-5 to TRBJ1-2; 7 bases map to TRBD1. The junction had 4 bases not matched to a gene; V was cut back by 2 bases and J by 4 bases. CDR3 size: 14 residues. Per germline, CDR1 MNHEY and CDR2 SVGAGI. This chain's CDR3 is CASSYRDSGYGYTF. The CDR3 DNA reads TGTGCCAGCAGTTACCGGGACAGCGGCTATGGCTACACCTTC.

The chain has TRBV7-6 and TRBJ2-7; 12 bases are a match to TRBD2. The ends lost 5 bases at V and 1 base at J; junction bases unmatched: 12. This CDR3 has 18 residues. Germline V CDR1 and CDR2: SGHVS, FNYEAQ. CDR3 region: CASSQTAPTSGSSYEQYF. As DNA, the CDR3 is TGTGCCAGCAGCCAAACCGCCCCGACTAGCGGGAGTTCCTACGAGCAGTACTTC.

This rearrangement joins TRBV5-8 to TRBJ2-6, with D possibly TRBD1 on 6 matching bases. The CDR3 spans 18 residues. Germline CDR1 reads SGHTS; CDR2 reads YDEGEE. Trimming left V 0 bases short and J 1 base short, with 14 bases between. The CDR3 sequence: CASSLAIGRGSGANVLTF. The CDR3 DNA follows: TGTGCCAGCAGCTTGGCCATCGGCAGGGGTTCTGGGGCCAACGTCCTGACTTTC.

The chain employs TRBV6-2 or TRBV6-3 and TRBJ2-3; the D gene is possibly TRBD2 (6 bases). The V gene's germline CDR1 is MNHEY and CDR2 SVGEGT. V was trimmed by 6 bases and J by 6 bases, leaving 10 bases between them. The CDR3 is 12 amino acids. CDR3 nucleotide sequence: TGTGCCAGCAGCCTGGCGGGGGATACGCAGTATTTT. Encoded protein: CASSLAGDTQYF.

This chain uses TRBV29-1 with TRBJ2-6, with D perhaps TRBD2 (6 bases). Per the germline V gene, CDR1 is SQVTM and CDR2 is ANQGSEA. The CDR3 is made up of 13 amino acids. Trimming took off 3 bases at V and 4 bases at J, with 7 bases between the two ends. CDR3 sequence (DNA): TGCAGCGTTGACGGGGGAGGGGCCAACGTCCTGACTTTC. Protein: CSVDGGGANVLTF.

The CDR3 DNA reads as TGTGCCAGTAGCCGGACAGGGATGGGGGAAAAACTGTTTTTT. Protein: CASSRTGMGEKLFF. V gene TRBV19 combines with J gene TRBJ1-4; 8 nucleotides line up with TRBD1. The V gene's germline CDR1 is LNHDA and CDR2 SQIVND (reference sequence). V shed 6 bases and J 8 bases; nucleotides not matched to a gene: 8. The CDR3 has 14 residues.